These 15 T cell receptor beta chains were sequenced from one sample in a study of blood T cell repertoires in COVID-19. Using immunoSEQ multiplex PCR, the repertoire was profiled, and TCRdb retains in-frame clones only, with some absent. The sample has approximately 170,000 clones; more than 75% are singletons. Sequenced input: peripheral blood. These receptors came from a man aged 55 to 70 with active or convalescent COVID-19.

The rearrangement links TRBV9 to TRBJ1-2, with D perhaps matching TRBD1 (6 bases). There are 15 residues in the CDR3. Between the trimmed V and J ends, which lost 0 bases and 5 bases, there was a span of 14 bases. Germline CDR1 reads SGDLS; CDR2 reads YYNGEE. The CDR3 sequence: CASSVVPGQGYGYTF. CDR3 sequence (DNA): TGTGCCAGCAGCGTAGTTCCGGGACAAGGATATGGCTACACCTTC.

V and J are TRBV6-5 and TRBJ1-1; possibly TRBD1 for D (5 bases). V was trimmed by 8 bases and J by 1 base, leaving 8 bases between them. The V gene's germline CDR1 is MNHEY and CDR2 SVGAGI. This CDR3 comprises 12 residues. DNA of the CDR3: TGTGCCAGCCGACAGTCGAACACTGAAGCTTTCTTT. Its protein is CASRQSNTEAFF.

This chain uses TRBV7-2 with TRBJ1-4; D remains ambiguous. This CDR3 spans 12 amino acids. The V end was cut by 1 base, the J end by 11 bases, with 8 bases between. The germline V gene has CDR1 SGHTA and CDR2 FQGNSA. Here the CDR3 reads CASSLGPPKLFF. In nucleotides, the CDR3 is TGTGCCAGCAGCTTAGGTCCCCCTAAACTGTTTTTT.

The chain joins TRBV7-9 to TRBJ1-2, with D possibly being TRBD1 (6 bases). This CDR3 comprises 13 residues. Trimming left V 1 base short and J 3 bases short, with 6 bases between. CDR1 is SEHNR, CDR2 FQNEAQ, per germline (reference sequence). Here the CDR3 DNA reads TGTGCCAGCAGCTTAGGACAGGACTATGGCTACACCTTC. Encoded protein: CASSLGQDYGYTF. Complete variable domain (other parts from reference TRBV7-9 and TRBJ1-2): DTGVSQNPRHKITKRGQNVTFRCDPISEHNRLYWYRQTLGQGPEFLTYFQNEAQLEKSRLLSDRFSAERPKGSFSTLEIQRTEQGDSAMYLCASSLGQDYGYTFGSGTRLTVV.

The genes are TRBV7-9 and TRBJ2-7; 12 nucleotides agree with TRBD2. The V segment lost 1 base and the J segment 5 bases; nucleotides outside the gene matches: 6. The CDR3 consists of 16 residues. Germline values: CDR1 SEHNR, CDR2 FQNEAQ (reference sequence). CDR3 in DNA: TGTGCCAGCAGCTTAGTGACTAGCGGGAGTTACAACGAGCAGTACTTC. As protein: CASSLVTSGSYNEQYF. Variable domain in full (rest from reference TRBV7-9 and TRBJ2-7): DTGVSQNPRHKITKRGQNVTFRCDPISEHNRLYWYRQTLGQGPEFLTYFQNEAQLEKSRLLSDRFSAERPKGSFSTLEIQRTEQGDSAMYLCASSLVTSGSYNEQYFGPGTRLTVT.

The V gene is TRBV30, the J gene TRBJ1-2; possibly TRBD1 for D (5 bases). The CDR3 covers 14 residues. Trimming cost V 4 bases and J 1 base, with 13 bases left between them. Looked up from germline, CDR1 is GTSNPN and CDR2 is SVGIG (reference sequence). The CDR3 DNA reads TGTGCCTGGACCCCGGGACTCAATAACTATGGCTACACCTTC. This encodes CAWTPGLNNYGYTF.

This clone was seen more than once but under ten times. This sequence joins TRBV28 and TRBJ1-5, with D unresolved. The CDR3 has 15 residues. The V end was cut by 6 bases, the J end by 1 base, with 13 bases between. In germline, CDR1 is MDHEN, CDR2 SYDVKM. This CDR3 reads CASSWRVWSNQPQHF. DNA of the CDR3: TGTGCCAGCAGCTGGAGGGTTTGGAGCAATCAGCCCCAGCATTTT.

This clone was seen only once. J is TRBJ1-2 and V is TRBV5-6; 8 positions match TRBD1. There are 13 residues in the CDR3. Trimming took 4 bases from V and 4 from J; bases not matched to a gene: 3. Germline V gene sequence: CDR1 SGHDT, CDR2 YYEEEE. The chain's CDR3 is CASSDTGGYGYTF. Written as DNA, the CDR3 is TGTGCCAGCAGCGACACAGGGGGCTATGGCTACACCTTC.

The chain carries TRBV25-1 and TRBJ2-7, with D tentatively TRBD1 (5 bases). This CDR3 has 15 residues. V was clipped by 4 bases and J by 4 bases, with 17 bases between them. The V gene's germline CDR1 is MGHDK and CDR2 SYGVNS. CDR3 loop: CASSASSGLGYEQYF. The CDR3 region has the DNA TGTGCCAGCAGTGCGAGCTCAGGGTTGGGGTACGAGCAGTACTTC.

The chain has TRBV28 and TRBJ2-7; 10 bases map to TRBD1. Per germline, CDR1 MDHEN and CDR2 SYDVKM. This CDR3 spans 14 amino acids. V lost 8 bases and J lost 6; bases outside the gene matches: 10. CDR3 nucleotides: TGTGCCAGCGAAACCGGGACAGGGGCTGGCGAGCAGTACTTC. Amino acid sequence: CASETGTGAGEQYF.

The table lists this clone with a count of one. Other DNA sequences of this sample code for an identical CDR3. The rearrangement uses TRBV11-3 and TRBJ2-1; 7 nucleotides line up with TRBD1. The CDR3 runs to 13 residues. The trim removed 3 bases at V and 4 bases at J, leaving 0 bases unmatched. Germline CDR1 is SGHNT and CDR2 is YENEEA. CDR3 in amino acids: CASSLGQYNEQFF. The CDR3 nucleotides are TGTGCCAGCAGCTTGGGACAGTACAATGAGCAGTTCTTC.

V is TRBV5-6 and J is TRBJ1-2, with 9 bases matching TRBD1. The V gene's germline CDR1 is SGHDT and CDR2 YYEEEE. V lost 4 bases, J lost 7 bases, and 14 bases stayed unmatched. There are 16 residues in the CDR3. The CDR3 is CASSTIGQGTFGGYTF. CDR3 bases: TGTGCCAGCAGCACCATCGGACAGGGGACCTTCGGTGGCTACACCTTC.

This rearrangement joins TRBV6-5 to TRBJ1-5; TRBD1 agrees at 7 bases. The CDR3 is 15 residues long. The trim removed 2 bases at V and 5 bases at J, leaving 6 bases unmatched. CDR1 is MNHEY and CDR2 is SVGAGI in the germline V gene. The CDR3 sequence is CASSYTTGEDQPQHF. The CDR3 DNA reads as TGTGCCAGCAGTTACACTACAGGGGAGGATCAGCCCCAGCATTTT.

The CDR3 DNA reads TGTGCCAGCAGTTTACTTCAGATTAACTATGGCTACACCTTC. This gives the protein CASSLLQINYGYTF. The chain combines TRBV28 with TRBJ1-2; D remains ambiguous. Germline CDR1 and CDR2: MDHEN and SYDVKM. V lost 2 bases and J lost 1, with 8 bases in between. CDR3 length: 14 amino acids.

The chain joins TRBV5-1 to TRBJ1-1, with 10 bases that match TRBD1. Trimming cost V 3 bases and J 1 base; bases outside gene matches: 6. The germline V gene encodes CDR1 SGHRS and CDR2 YFSETQ. The CDR3 length is 16 residues. CDR3 sequence reads: CASSSGQGVRNTEAFF. The CDR3, as DNA: TGCGCCAGCAGCTCAGGACAGGGGGTGAGGAACACTGAAGCTTTCTTT. The whole variable domain, remainder taken from reference TRBV5-1 and TRBJ1-1, is KAGVTQTPRYLIKTRGQQVTLSCSPISGHRSVSWYQQTPGQGLQFLFEYFSETQRNKGNFPGRFSGRQFSNSRSEMNVSTLELGDSALYLCASSSGQGVRNTEAFFGQGTRLTVV.